The subject of this entry is one T cell receptor beta chain. Its antigen remains unknown. This sample was taken from a study of T cell repertoires in cytomegalovirus infection. On the study more broadly: Matching HLA type and CMV infection were both indicated by public TCR beta signatures.

TCRdb recomputed calls from the reads with MiXCR, one row per CDR3 protein. In the table there are fewer than 550,000 distinct CDR3 sequences, roughly 31% of which are singletons. The CDR3 contains 13 residues. From germline, CDR1 is LNHNV and CDR2 YYDKDF (reference sequence). Trimming removed 0 bases at V and 5 bases at J, with 5 bases between. The study, taken as a whole, reports: The cumulative frequency of public TCR beta families identified carriers of CMV plus the relevant HLA. CMV-specific TCR beta clonotypes restricted by HLA-C were the ones dominating the ex vivo response.

The sequence came from a human donor in good health (CMV status not recorded). Some clones in this sample may be carry-over from other donors' samples. V gene TRBV15 combines with J gene TRBJ1-5; D not resolved. Specimen: PBMCs. CDR3 coding DNA: TGTGCCACCAGCAGAGATGGTGATCAGCCCCAGCATTTT. Amino acid sequence: CATSRDGDQPQHF.